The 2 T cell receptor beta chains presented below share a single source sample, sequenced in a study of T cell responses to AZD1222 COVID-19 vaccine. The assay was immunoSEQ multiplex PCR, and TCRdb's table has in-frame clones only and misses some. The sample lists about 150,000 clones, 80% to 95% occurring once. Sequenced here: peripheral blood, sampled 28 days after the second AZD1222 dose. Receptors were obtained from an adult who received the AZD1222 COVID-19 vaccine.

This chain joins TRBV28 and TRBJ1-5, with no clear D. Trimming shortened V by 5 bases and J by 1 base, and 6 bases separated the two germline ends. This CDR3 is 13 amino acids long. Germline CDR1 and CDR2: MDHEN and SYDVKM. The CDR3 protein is CASSPMSNQPQHF. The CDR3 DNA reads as TGTGCCAGCAGTCCCATGAGCAATCAGCCCCAGCATTTT.

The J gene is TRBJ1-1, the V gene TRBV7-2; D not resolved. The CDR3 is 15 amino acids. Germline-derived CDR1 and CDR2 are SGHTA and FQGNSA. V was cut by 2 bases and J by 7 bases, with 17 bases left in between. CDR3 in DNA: TGTGCCAGCAGCTTAAGAGAGGACGGTCTGGGTGAAGCTTTCTTT. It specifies CASSLREDGLGEAFF.